This T cell receptor beta chain was sequenced for a study of blood T cells in healthy people across ages. Next came a second PCR, run for about 6 to 11 cycles, which used a sample-barcoded 5' primer along with a J-beta primer mix. A single record per CDR3 protein comes from TCRdb applying MiXCR to the 5' RACE reads. The sample lists over a million distinct CDR3 sequences, 45% seen once, with about 19% in the top ten. Of note for this clonotype: Its target is not known.

Healthy Caucasian individuals from Russia aged roughly 6 to 100 were enrolled as donors. V shed 5 bases and J 4 bases; nucleotides not matched to a gene: 4. Germline CDR1 is SEHNR and CDR2 is FQNEAQ (reference sequence). The CDR3 loop spans 13 amino acids. Study-level findings and limits: Diversity of TCR beta correlated strongly with naive T cell percentage.

The source of this sequence is a woman aged 55-69 years in good health. The sequencing input was blood. This rearrangement joins TRBV7-9 to TRBJ1-1; 7 bases line up with TRBD1. The CDR3 loop reads CASSQGGITEAFF. The DNA of the CDR3 is TGTGCCAGCAGCCAGGGGGGAATCACTGAAGCTTTCTTT.